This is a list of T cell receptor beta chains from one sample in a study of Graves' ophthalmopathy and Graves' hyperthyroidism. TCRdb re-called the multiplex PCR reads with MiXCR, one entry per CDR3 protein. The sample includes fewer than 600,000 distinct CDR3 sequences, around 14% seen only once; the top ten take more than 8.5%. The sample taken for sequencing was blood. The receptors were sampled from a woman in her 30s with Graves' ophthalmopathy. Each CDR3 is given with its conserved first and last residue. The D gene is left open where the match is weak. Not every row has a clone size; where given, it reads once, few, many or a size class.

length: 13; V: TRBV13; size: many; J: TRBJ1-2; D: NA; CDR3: CASSQPVFYGYTF; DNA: TGTGCCAGCAGCCAGCCGGTATTCTATGGCTACACCTTC
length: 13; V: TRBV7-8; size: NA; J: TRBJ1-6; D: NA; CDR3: CASSLGHNSPLHF; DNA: TGTGCCAGCAGCTTAGGGCATAATTCACCCCTCCACTTT
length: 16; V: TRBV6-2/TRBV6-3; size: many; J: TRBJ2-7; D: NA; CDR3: CASSYSRTDPPYEQYF; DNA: TGTGCCAGCAGTTACTCGAGGACAGACCCTCCCTACGAGCAGTACTTC
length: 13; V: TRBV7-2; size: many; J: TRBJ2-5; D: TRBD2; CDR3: CASGDYLQETQYF; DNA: TGTGCCTCGGGGGACTACCTGCAAGAGACCCAGTACTTC
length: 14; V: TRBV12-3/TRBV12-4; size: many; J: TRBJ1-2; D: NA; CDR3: CASSPRRPNYGYTF; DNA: TGTGCCAGCAGTCCCAGGCGACCTAACTATGGCTACACCTTC
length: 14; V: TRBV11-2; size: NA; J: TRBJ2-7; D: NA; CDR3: CASSSGGREGEQYF; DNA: TGTGCCAGCAGCTCAGGGGGCAGGGAGGGCGAGCAGTACTTC
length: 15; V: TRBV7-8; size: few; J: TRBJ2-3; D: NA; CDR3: CASSFEYRSTDTQYF; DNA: TGTGCCAGCAGCTTTGAATACAGAAGCACAGATACGCAGTATTTT
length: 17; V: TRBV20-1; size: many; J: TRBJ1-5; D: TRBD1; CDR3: CSASSPRDRESNQPQHF; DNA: TGCAGTGCTAGTAGCCCCCGAGACAGGGAGAGCAATCAGCCCCAGCATTTT
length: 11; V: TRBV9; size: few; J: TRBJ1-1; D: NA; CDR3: CASSVGAEAFF; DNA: TGTGCCAGCAGCGTAGGTGCTGAAGCTTTCTTT
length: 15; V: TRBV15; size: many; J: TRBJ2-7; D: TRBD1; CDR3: CATSTPFDRDYEQYF; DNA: TGTGCCACCAGTACCCCCTTTGACAGGGACTACGAGCAGTACTTC
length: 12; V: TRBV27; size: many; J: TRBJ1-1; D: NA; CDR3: CASSSGRLRAFF; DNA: TGTGCCAGCAGTTCCGGACGTTTGAGGGCTTTCTTT
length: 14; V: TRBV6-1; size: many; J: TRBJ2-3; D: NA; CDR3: CASSEVGRTDTQYF; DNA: TGTGCCAGCAGTGAAGTCGGTCGCACAGATACGCAGTATTTT
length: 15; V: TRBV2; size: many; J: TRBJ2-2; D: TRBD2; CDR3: CASRGSGRASGELFF; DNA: TGTGCCAGCAGAGGTAGCGGGAGGGCCTCAGGGGAGCTGTTTTTT
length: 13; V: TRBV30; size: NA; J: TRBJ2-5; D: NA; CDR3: CAWSEQRQETQYF; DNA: TGTGCCTGGAGTGAACAGCGTCAGGAGACCCAGTACTTC
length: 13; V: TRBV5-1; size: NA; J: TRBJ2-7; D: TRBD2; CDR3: CASSGGEVHEQYF; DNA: TGCGCCAGCAGCGGGGGGGAAGTCCACGAGCAGTACTTC
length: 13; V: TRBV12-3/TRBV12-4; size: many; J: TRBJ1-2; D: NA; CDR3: CASSLGGGFGYTF; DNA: TGTGCCAGCAGTTTAGGGGGAGGGTTTGGCTACACCTTC
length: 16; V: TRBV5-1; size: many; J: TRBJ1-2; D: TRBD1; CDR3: CASSTYEGTDSYGYTF; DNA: TGCGCCAGCAGCACTTACGAGGGGACAGATAGCTATGGCTACACCTTC
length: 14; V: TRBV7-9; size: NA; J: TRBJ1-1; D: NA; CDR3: CASSPNYDLTEAFF; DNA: TGTGCCAGCAGCCCAAACTACGACCTCACTGAAGCTTTCTTT
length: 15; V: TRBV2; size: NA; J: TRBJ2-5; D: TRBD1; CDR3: CASSFGTGGEETQYF; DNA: TGTGCCAGCAGCTTTGGGACAGGGGGCGAGGAGACCCAGTACTTC
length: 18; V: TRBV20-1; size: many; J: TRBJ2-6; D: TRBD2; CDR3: CSARDLAGGFSGANVLTF; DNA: TGCAGTGCTAGAGATCTCGCGGGAGGATTCTCTGGGGCCAACGTCCTGACTTTC
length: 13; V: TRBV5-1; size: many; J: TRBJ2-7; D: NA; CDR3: CASSTRDSYEQYF; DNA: TGCGCCAGCAGCACCAGGGACTCCTACGAGCAGTACTTC
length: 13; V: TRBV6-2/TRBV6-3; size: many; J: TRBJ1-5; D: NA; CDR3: CASRQGSGQPQHF; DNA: TGTGCCAGCAGACAGGGTTCGGGTCAGCCCCAGCATTTT
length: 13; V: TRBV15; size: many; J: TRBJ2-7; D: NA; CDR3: CATSMDVSYEQYF; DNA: TGTGCCACCAGCATGGACGTCTCCTACGAGCAGTACTTC
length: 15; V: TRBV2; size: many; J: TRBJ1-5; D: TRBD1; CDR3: CASREDRASNQPQHF; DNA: TGTGCCAGCAGGGAGGACAGGGCAAGCAATCAGCCCCAGCATTTT
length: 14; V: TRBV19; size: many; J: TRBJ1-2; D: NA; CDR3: CASTYGRANYGYTF; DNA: TGTGCCAGTACCTATGGGAGAGCCAACTATGGCTACACCTTC
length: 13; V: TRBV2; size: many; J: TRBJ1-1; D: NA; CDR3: CASDWTNREKAFF; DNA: TGTGCCAGCGATTGGACTAACAGGGAAAAAGCTTTCTTT
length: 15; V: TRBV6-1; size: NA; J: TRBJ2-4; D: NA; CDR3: CASSPGLVAKNIQYF; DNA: TGTGCCAGCAGCCCAGGGCTGGTAGCCAAAAACATTCAGTACTTC
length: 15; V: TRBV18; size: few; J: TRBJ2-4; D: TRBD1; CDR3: CASSPSKGAKNIQYF; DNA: TGTGCCAGCTCACCTTCCAAGGGGGCAAAAAACATTCAGTACTTC
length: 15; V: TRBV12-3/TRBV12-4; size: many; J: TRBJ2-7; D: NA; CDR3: CASSPPTNDLSEQYF; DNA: TGTGCCAGCAGCCCCCCAACCAACGATCTTTCCGAGCAGTACTTC
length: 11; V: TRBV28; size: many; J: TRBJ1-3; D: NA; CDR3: CASSRPATIYF; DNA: TGTGCCAGCAGCCGGCCCGCTACCATATATTTT
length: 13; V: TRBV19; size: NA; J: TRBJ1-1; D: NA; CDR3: CASKTRMNTEAFF; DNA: TGTGCCAGTAAGACAAGAATGAACACTGAAGCTTTCTTT
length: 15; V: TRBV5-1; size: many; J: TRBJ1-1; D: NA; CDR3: CASSLVWVSRTEAFF; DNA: TGCGCCAGCAGCTTGGTTTGGGTTTCGAGAACTGAAGCTTTCTTT
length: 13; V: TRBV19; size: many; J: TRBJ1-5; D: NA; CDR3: CASTLTGRQPQHF; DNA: TGTGCCAGTACACTAACAGGGCGGCAGCCCCAGCATTTT
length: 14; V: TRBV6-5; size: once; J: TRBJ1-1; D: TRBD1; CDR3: CASRYGQERTEAFF; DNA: TGTGCCAGCCGGTACGGACAGGAGAGGACTGAAGCTTTCTTT
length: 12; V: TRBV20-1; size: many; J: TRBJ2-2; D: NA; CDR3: CSPTPSSGELFF; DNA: TGCAGTCCAACTCCTAGCTCCGGGGAGCTGTTTTTT
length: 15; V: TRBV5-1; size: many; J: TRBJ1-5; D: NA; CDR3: CASSLDSGDGQPQHF; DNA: TGCGCCAGCAGCTTGGATTCCGGGGACGGTCAGCCCCAGCATTTT
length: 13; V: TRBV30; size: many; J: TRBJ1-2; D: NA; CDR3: CAWSVTAVYGYTF; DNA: TGTGCCTGGAGTGTAACGGCAGTCTATGGCTACACCTTC
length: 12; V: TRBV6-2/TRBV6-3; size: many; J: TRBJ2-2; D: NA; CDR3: CASGRGTGELFF; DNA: TGTGCCAGTGGACGGGGCACCGGGGAGCTGTTTTTT
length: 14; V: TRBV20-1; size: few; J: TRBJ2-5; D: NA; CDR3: CSATRGPERETQYF; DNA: TGCAGTGCTACGCGGGGGCCCGAGAGGGAGACCCAGTACTTC
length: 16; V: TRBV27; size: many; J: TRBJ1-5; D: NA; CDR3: CASSFSSGGGFGPQHF; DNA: TGTGCCAGCAGTTTTTCGTCGGGGGGCGGGTTTGGGCCCCAGCATTTT
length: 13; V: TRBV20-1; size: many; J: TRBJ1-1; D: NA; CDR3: CSAPAEGVTEAFF; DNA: TGCAGTGCACCGGCGGAGGGGGTCACTGAAGCTTTCTTT
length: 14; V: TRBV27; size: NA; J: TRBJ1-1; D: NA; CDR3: CASRDIGGNTEAFF; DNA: TGTGCCAGCAGAGACATTGGCGGGAACACTGAAGCTTTCTTT
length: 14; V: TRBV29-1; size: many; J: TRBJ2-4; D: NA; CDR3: CSVREVLAKNIQYF; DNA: TGCAGCGTTCGCGAGGTCCTAGCCAAAAACATTCAGTACTTC
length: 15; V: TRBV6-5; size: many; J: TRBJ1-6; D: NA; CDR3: CASSYGQAEDSPLHF; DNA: TGTGCCAGCAGTTACGGGCAGGCGGAGGATTCACCCCTCCACTTT
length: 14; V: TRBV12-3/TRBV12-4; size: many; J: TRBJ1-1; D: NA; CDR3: CASSLKYMNTEAFF; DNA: TGTGCCAGCAGTTTAAAGTACATGAACACTGAAGCTTTCTTT
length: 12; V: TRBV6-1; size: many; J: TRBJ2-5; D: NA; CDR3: CASRRSPETQYF; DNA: TGTGCCAGCAGGCGGAGTCCGGAGACCCAGTACTTC
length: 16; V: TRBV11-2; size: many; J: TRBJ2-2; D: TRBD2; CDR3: CASSLGTSGRSGELFF; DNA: TGTGCCAGCAGCTTAGGGACTAGCGGTCGTTCCGGGGAGCTGTTTTTT
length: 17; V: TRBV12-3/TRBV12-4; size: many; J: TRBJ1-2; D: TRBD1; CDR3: CASSRGTGVEVNYGYTF; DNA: TGTGCCAGCAGTCGGGGGACAGGGGTGGAGGTCAACTATGGCTACACCTTC
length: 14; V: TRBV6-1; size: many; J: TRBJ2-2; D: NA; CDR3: CASRGSGWAGELFF; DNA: TGTGCCAGCAGGGGGTCGGGATGGGCCGGGGAGCTGTTTTTT
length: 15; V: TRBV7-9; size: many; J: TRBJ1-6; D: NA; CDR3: CASSLRGIENSPLHF; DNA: TGTGCCAGCAGCTTAAGGGGGATTGAAAATTCACCCCTCCACTTT
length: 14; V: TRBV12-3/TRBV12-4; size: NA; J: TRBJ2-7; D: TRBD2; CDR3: CASSEGLAGGEQYF; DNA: TGTGCCAGCAGCGAAGGACTAGCGGGCGGCGAGCAGTACTTC
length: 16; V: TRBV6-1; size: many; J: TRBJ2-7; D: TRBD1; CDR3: CASSAVTGADYYEQYF; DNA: TGTGCCAGCAGTGCGGTGACAGGGGCGGATTACTACGAGCAGTACTTC